The present TCR beta chain was sequenced within a study of PD-1 blockade in classical Hodgkin lymphoma. Between the trimmed V and J ends, which lost 1 base and 6 bases, there was a span of 3 bases. Germline V gives CDR1 SNHLY, CDR2 FYNNEI. The CDR3 has 11 amino acids. Assay: immunoSEQ multiplex PCR; the TCRdb copy retains only in-frame clones and omits some. The data contain roughly 10,000 clones, approximately 88% of them singletons. Study observations and caveats: What caused the repertoire differences, perhaps disease activity or prior therapy, remains undefined. There was a significant rise in CD4+ TCR diversity by C4D1, with no such rise for CD8+.

Time point indicated: cycle 4 day 1 (C4D1), after more than five weeks of nivolumab. All patients experienced relapse after autologous stem cell transplantation, and brentuximab vedotin exposure was variable. The study purified CD4+ T cells from thawed PBMCs using magnetic negative selection. This clone was counted a few times. Its target is not known. The sample was CD4+ T cells from blood, taken before the fourth cycle of nivolumab. The chain recombines TRBV2 with TRBJ1-1; D call uncertain. This clonotype was sampled from a human donor with classical Hodgkin lymphoma. The CDR3 region is CASSEVAEAFF. The CDR3 DNA reads TGTGCCAGCAGTGAAGTTGCTGAAGCTTTCTTT.